The T cell receptor beta chain described here comes from a study of shared clonotypes between healthy human individuals. Overall study results and limits: Non-shared clonotypes had lower generation probabilities than those shared by all four donors. Large depth notwithstanding, sorted-subset sequencing proved incomplete by rarefaction. In general, naive subsets displayed greater estimated richness than memory subsets did.

Per the original methods: Quality scores were absent from the junction-only immunoSEQ sequences, so filtering differed. Sequencing used immunoSEQ multiplex PCR; TCRdb keeps in-frame clones, though not all of them. V and J calls and clone size are as listed in that table; D and trimming were resolved from the DNA. The repertoire holds approximately 2.4 million clones, with approximately 95% as singletons. There are 15 residues in the CDR3. Germline CDR1 SGDLS, CDR2 YYNGEE. Trimming cost V 4 bases and J 4 bases, with 14 bases left between them. Turning to this clone: Its antigen remains unknown.

The chain combines TRBV9 with TRBJ2-2; D gene uncertain. The specimen was naive CD4+ T cells sorted from blood. Subset of the sample: CD45RA+ positively selected. The source of this sequence is a man aged 18 to 29 in good health. The chain's CDR3 is CASSPPGSSTGELFF. The CDR3 bases are TGTGCCAGCAGCCCACCCGGATCCAGCACCGGGGAGCTGTTTTTT.